The rows below give T cell receptor beta chains drawn from one sample of a study of shared clonotypes between healthy human individuals. Sequencing was performed with immunoSEQ multiplex PCR; in TCRdb, only in-frame clones are kept and a portion is missing. The top ten hold approximately 1.5% of the sample, which has about a million clones, over 60% seen once. Input material: memory CD4+ T cells sorted from blood. Receptor source: a young man in good health. Both conserved end residues are part of each CDR3. The order of the fields is V gene, J gene, clone size, D gene, CDR3 protein, CDR3 DNA. The D gene is left open where the match is weak. Only part of the rows carry a size: once, few, many, or a class if the clone is expanded.

TRBV7-6	TRBJ1-3	-	TRBD1	CASSVQGTGNTIYF	TGTGCCAGCAGCGTACAGGGGACTGGAAACACCATATATTTT
TRBV28	TRBJ2-1	-	TRBD2	CASSSPWTSGIYNEQFF	TGTGCCAGCAGTTCCCCTTGGACTAGCGGGATATACAATGAGCAGTTCTTC
TRBV11-2	TRBJ2-3	-	-	CASSLLASSTDTQYF	TGTGCCAGCAGCTTACTCGCCTCTAGCACAGATACGCAGTATTTT
TRBV5-1	TRBJ2-3	once	TRBD1	CASSPGDRADTQYF	TGCGCCAGCAGCCCGGGGGACAGGGCTGATACGCAGTATTTT
TRBV5-1	TRBJ1-4	-	-	CASSLPSGAGNEKLFF	TGCGCCAGCAGCTTGCCCAGTGGGGCCGGTAATGAAAAACTGTTTTTT
TRBV30	TRBJ1-5	-	TRBD1	CAWRQGSYSNQPQHF	TGTGCCTGGAGACAGGGGTCTTATAGCAATCAGCCCCAGCATTTT
TRBV5-4	TRBJ2-5	-	TRBD2	CASREFPGTSGETQYF	TGTGCCAGCAGAGAATTCCCCGGGACTAGCGGAGAGACCCAGTACTTC
TRBV30	TRBJ2-7	-	TRBD2	CAWTGGAPYEQYF	TGTGCCTGGACGGGGGGGGCCCCCTACGAGCAGTACTTC
TRBV10-1	TRBJ2-1	-	-	CASSHGDEQFF	TGCGCCAGCTCCCATGGGGATGAGCAGTTCTTC
TRBV14	TRBJ1-2	-	-	CASSQDMGNWNGYTF	TGTGCCAGCAGCCAAGACATGGGTAATTGGAATGGCTACACCTTC
TRBV5-4	TRBJ2-2	-	-	CASSLGVGVGTGELFF	TGTGCCAGCAGCTTGGGGGTAGGGGTCGGGACCGGGGAGCTGTTTTTT
TRBV10-1	TRBJ2-7	-	-	CASRGGLNEQYF	TGCGCCAGCAGGGGGGGACTCAACGAGCAGTACTTC
TRBV30	TRBJ1-6	-	-	CAWSGRSDSPLHF	TGTGCCTGGAGTGGAAGGAGTGATTCACCCCTCCACTTT
TRBV4-3	TRBJ2-3	-	TRBD2	CASSQGWLAGGGTDTQYF	TGCGCCAGCAGCCAAGGATGGCTAGCGGGAGGCGGCACAGATACGCAGTATTTT
TRBV28	TRBJ1-5	-	-	CASSLAGGYQPQHF	TGTGCCAGCAGTTTGGCCGGAGGATACCAGCCCCAGCATTTT
TRBV6-5	TRBJ2-4	-	TRBD1	CASSRGTGNTNIQYF	TGTGCCAGCAGCCGTGGGACAGGGAATACGAACATTCAGTACTTC
TRBV19	TRBJ2-1	-	TRBD2	CASSITGTRDEQFF	TGTGCCAGTAGTATAACCGGGACTAGGGATGAGCAGTTCTTC
TRBV11-3	TRBJ2-5	-	-	CASSLDQRTETQYF	TGTGCCAGCAGCTTAGATCAAAGGACAGAGACCCAGTACTTC
TRBV10-3	TRBJ2-2	-	-	CAISRDGNTGELFF	TGTGCCATCAGCCGGGACGGGAACACCGGGGAGCTGTTTTTT
TRBV7-2	TRBJ2-7	-	-	CASSPDGLSYEQYF	TGTGCCAGCAGCCCCGACGGGCTTTCCTACGAGCAGTACTTC
TRBV5-5	TRBJ1-2	-	-	CASSLDAGSNGYTF	TGTGCCAGCAGCTTGGATGCAGGGTCAAATGGCTACACCTTC
TRBV5-1	TRBJ2-3	-	-	CASGEVGTDTQYF	TGCGCCAGCGGAGAAGTAGGCACAGATACGCAGTATTTT
TRBV6-1	TRBJ1-2	-	TRBD1	CASSGGQGRRNGYTF	TGTGCCAGCAGTGGCGGACAGGGGAGGCGCAATGGCTACACCTTC
TRBV7-8	TRBJ1-5	few	-	CASSSVRQPQHF	TGTGCCAGCAGCTCCGTAAGGCAGCCCCAGCATTTT
TRBV10-3	TRBJ2-1	-	TRBD1	CAIRTTGGSYNEQFF	TGTGCCATCAGGACGACAGGGGGCTCCTACAATGAGCAGTTCTTC
TRBV7-9	TRBJ1-4	-	-	CASSLANSGQNEKLFF	TGTGCCAGCAGCTTAGCGAATTCCGGGCAGAATGAAAAACTGTTTTTT
TRBV11-3	TRBJ2-5	-	-	CASSIRLGGTQYF	TGTGCCAGCAGCATAAGACTAGGAGGGACCCAGTACTTC
TRBV4-3	TRBJ2-3	-	TRBD2	CASSQGTSGSSKGDTQYF	TGCGCCAGCAGCCAGGGGACTAGCGGGAGCTCTAAGGGGGATACGCAGTATTTT
TRBV28	TRBJ1-4	-	-	CASSPPGANEKLFF	TGTGCCAGCAGTCCACCCGGGGCTAATGAAAAACTGTTTTTT
TRBV5-1	TRBJ2-1	-	TRBD2	CASSKTPAGVGNEQFF	TGCGCCAGCAGCAAGACTCCGGCGGGAGTGGGCAATGAGCAGTTCTTC
TRBV6-5	TRBJ2-7	-	-	CASRDSYEQYF	TGTGCCAGCAGGGACAGCTACGAGCAGTACTTC
TRBV29-1	TRBJ1-1	-	-	CSVGTVPEAFF	TGCAGCGTTGGGACAGTTCCTGAAGCTTTCTTT
TRBV19	TRBJ2-1	-	-	CASSLDPSGNEQFF	TGTGCCAGTAGCCTGGACCCCTCGGGCAATGAGCAGTTCTTC
TRBV6-6	TRBJ2-1	-	-	CASSQASVSYNEQFF	TGTGCCAGCAGTCAAGCTAGCGTTTCCTACAATGAGCAGTTCTTC
TRBV25-1	TRBJ1-1	once	-	CASTSVRGAFF	TGTGCCAGCACAAGTGTCCGCGGAGCTTTCTTT
TRBV7-7	TRBJ1-1	-	-	CASSLARNTEAFF	TGTGCTAGCAGCTTAGCCAGAAACACTGAAGCTTTCTTT
TRBV27	TRBJ2-5	-	-	CASSEGSGRGETQYF	TGTGCCAGCAGCGAAGGGAGTGGGAGGGGGGAGACCCAGTACTTC
TRBV28	TRBJ2-3	-	TRBD2	CASSLYGGGEDTQYF	TGTGCCAGCAGTTTATACGGCGGGGGGGAAGATACGCAGTATTTT
TRBV7-2	TRBJ2-3	-	TRBD2	CASSSQTGLGNTDTQYF	TGTGCCAGCAGCTCACAAACGGGACTAGGGAACACAGATACGCAGTATTTT
TRBV10-3	TRBJ1-6	-	-	CAIMEAGDSPLHF	TGTGCCATCATGGAGGCAGGCGATTCACCCCTCCACTTT
TRBV28	TRBJ2-2	-	-	CASSLGWSYGGNTGELFF	TGTGCCAGCAGTTTGGGTTGGTCCTACGGGGGGAACACCGGGGAGCTGTTTTTT
TRBV12-2	TRBJ2-1	-	-	CASRLVQRGTAYNEQFF	TGTGCAAGTCGCTTGGTTCAAAGAGGGACTGCCTACAATGAGCAGTTCTTC
TRBV5-1	TRBJ2-6	-	-	CASSFFTGTGANVLTF	TGCGCCAGCAGCTTCTTTACAGGGACTGGGGCCAACGTCCTGACTTTC
TRBV6-1	TRBJ2-3	few	TRBD1	CASSGQGNTADTQYF	TGTGCCAGCAGTGGACAGGGTAATACCGCAGATACGCAGTATTTT
TRBV4-1	TRBJ2-1	once	TRBD2	CASSPRLAGDNEQFF	TGCGCCAGCAGCCCTCGACTAGCGGGGGACAATGAGCAGTTCTTC
TRBV6-1	TRBJ2-7	once	TRBD1	CASSVGKGGPNVQYF	TGTGCCAGCAGTGTCGGGAAAGGGGGCCCTAACGTGCAGTACTTC
TRBV5-1	TRBJ1-1	-	TRBD1	CASSGDRGQNTEAFF	TGCGCCAGCAGCGGCGACAGGGGTCAGAACACTGAAGCTTTCTTT
TRBV7-2	TRBJ1-1	once	-	CASSLEYGRTEAFF	TGTGCCAGCAGCTTAGAATACGGGAGGACTGAAGCTTTCTTT
TRBV29-1	TRBJ1-4	many	TRBD1	CSAGDRRNEKLFF	TGCAGCGCTGGGGACAGACGGAATGAAAAACTGTTTTTT
TRBV2	TRBJ2-2	-	-	CASSPQGGNTGELFF	TGTGCCAGCAGTCCCCAAGGGGGGAACACCGGGGAGCTGTTTTTT
TRBV28	TRBJ2-3	once	TRBD1	CASSSRQGRTDTQYF	TGTGCCAGCAGTTCCAGACAGGGTCGCACAGATACGCAGTATTTT
TRBV6-1	TRBJ2-3	once	-	CASREASVPSTDTQYF	TGTGCCAGCAGGGAAGCTAGCGTCCCTAGCACAGATACGCAGTATTTT
TRBV2	TRBJ1-1	-	TRBD1	CARSGTGYTEAFF	TGTGCCAGATCCGGGACAGGGTACACTGAAGCTTTCTTT
TRBV5-6	TRBJ1-5	-	TRBD1	CASSLGGAGRQPQHF	TGTGCCAGCAGCTTAGGGGGCGCGGGTAGACAGCCCCAGCATTTT
TRBV5-4	TRBJ2-4	-	-	CASSLAGADNIQYF	TGTGCCAGCAGCTTGGCGGGGGCGGATAACATTCAGTACTTC